The entry below describes one T cell receptor (beta chain). The source of the sample is a study of blood T cell repertoires in COVID-19. Study background: Acute and convalescent COVID-19 specimens originated in the United States, Italy and Spain. PBMCs, B-cell-depleted T cells, or T cells were the source of the cDNA or gDNA that made up the material.

Germline CDR1 and CDR2: SGHRS and YFSETQ. V lost 4 bases and J 4 bases, leaving 11 bases between the germline ends. The CDR3 runs to 13 residues. The authors' processing: Nucleated cell number was recorded as an estimate derived from reference gene primer amplification. Sequencing was performed with immunoSEQ multiplex PCR; in TCRdb, only in-frame clones are kept and a portion is missing. For V, J and clone size, that table is used; D and trimming come from the DNA. The data hold approximately 150,000 clones, with about four fifths observed a single time. This clonotype originated in a man between 60 and 75 years old with active or convalescent COVID-19. The sequenced material came from peripheral blood. The chain is built from TRBV5-1 and TRBJ1-2; D gene ambiguous. The CDR3 loop reads CASSMAAVYGYTF. For the CDR3, the DNA is TGCGCCAGCAGCATGGCGGCGGTCTATGGCTACACCTTC.